Listed here are 8 T cell receptor beta chains from one sample, sequenced in a study of cytomegalovirus exposure and HLA in healthy donors. Generated by immunoSEQ multiplex PCR, the TCRdb table keeps only in-frame clones and is missing some. The data hold roughly 100,000 clones, with about 87% observed a single time. The specimen sequenced was PBMCs. The source of these receptors is a woman between 18 and 30 years old in good health and CMV-seropositive.

The V gene is TRBV6-1, the J gene TRBJ2-6; D ambiguous. CDR1 MNHNS and CDR2 SASEGT come from the germline V gene. This CDR3 comprises 15 residues. V was cut by 1 base and J by 0 bases, with 4 bases left in between. The CDR3, as DNA: TGTGCCAGCAGTGAAGGAGGCTCTGGGGCCAACGTCCTGACTTTC. It yields the protein CASSEGGSGANVLTF.

This chain connects TRBV6-1 to TRBJ2-7, with D perhaps TRBD2 (5 bases). Deletions cut 3 bases from V and 4 bases from J, with 19 bases between. The CDR3 is 16 residues long. The germline V gene has CDR1 MNHNS and CDR2 SASEGT. CDR3 sequence (DNA): TGTGCCAGCAGTGAGTTTGAGGCCGGAGGACCTTACGAGCAGTACGTC. It is translated as CASSEFEAGGPYEQYV.

This rearrangement joins TRBV11-2 to TRBJ1-4; 8 bases line up with TRBD1. The germline V gene has CDR1 SGHAT and CDR2 FQNNGV. V lost 4 bases to trimming and J lost 5 bases; unmatched junction nucleotides: 6. This CDR3 spans 15 amino acids. CDR3 sequence: CASSSLQGENEKLFF. Written as DNA, the CDR3 is TGTGCCAGCAGCTCCTTACAGGGGGAAAATGAAAAACTGTTTTTT.

V and J are TRBV9 and TRBJ2-1; D may be TRBD2 (5 bases). Trimming took 2 bases from V and 0 from J, leaving 21 bases between them. The V gene's germline CDR1 is SGDLS and CDR2 YYNGEE. The CDR3 is 19 residues long. The CDR3 sequence is CASSVGVLRLTSSYNEQFF. The CDR3 DNA follows: TGTGCCAGCAGCGTGGGAGTCCTGAGGTTAACCAGCTCCTACAATGAGCAGTTCTTC. Full variable domain (rest looked up from reference TRBV9 and TRBJ2-1): DSGVTQTPKHLITATGQRVTLRCSPRSGDLSVYWYQQSLDQGLQFLIQYYNGEERAKGNILERFSAQQFPDLHSELNLSSLELGDSALYFCASSVGVLRLTSSYNEQFFGPGTRLTVL.

The chain joins TRBV15 to TRBJ2-3; TRBD1 matches at 11 bases. Germline trimming cut 2 bases from V and 2 bases from J; bases unmatched to any gene: 6. In germline, CDR1 is LNHNV, CDR2 YYDKDF (reference sequence). This CDR3 comprises 17 residues. The CDR3 coding sequence is TGTGCCACCAGCAGATCAAGGACAGGGGGCCCCACAGATACGCAGTATTTT. Translating gives CATSRSRTGGPTDTQYF.

The rearrangement uses TRBV5-8 and TRBJ1-2, with unresolved D. The length of the CDR3 is 14 residues. Per germline, CDR1 SGHTS and CDR2 YDEGEE. The germline V and J ends were trimmed by 2 bases and 4 bases, with 12 bases remaining between them. The CDR3 spells CASSFPGRLYGYTF. The CDR3 DNA reads as TGTGCCAGCAGCTTCCCGGGGAGGCTCTATGGCTACACCTTC. Together with reference TRBV5-8 and TRBJ1-2, the CDR3 gives the full variable domain: EAGVTQSPTHLIKTRGQQATLRCSPISGHTSVYWYQQALGLGLQFLLWYDEGEERNRGNFPPRFSGRQFPNYSSELNVNALELEDSALYLCASSFPGRLYGYTFGSGTRLTVV.

This chain joins TRBV5-1 and TRBJ2-1, with 12 nucleotides matching TRBD1. Losses at the gene ends were 4 bases for V and 7 bases for J; bases not matched to a gene: 6. Per the germline V gene, CDR1 is SGHRS and CDR2 is YFSETQ. The CDR3 extends over 15 amino acids. For the CDR3, the DNA is TGCGCCAGCAGCCCAGGGACAGGGGGCTGGAATGAGCAGTTCTTC. Encoded protein: CASSPGTGGWNEQFF.

The CDR3 nucleotides read TGTGCCAGTAGCATCGGGACAGGGGGCCGCACCGGGGAGCTGTTTTTT. Encoded protein: CASSIGTGGRTGELFF. The chain is built from TRBV19 and TRBJ2-2; TRBD1 matches 12 bases. The germline gives CDR1 LNHDA, CDR2 SQIVND (reference sequence). This CDR3 comprises 16 residues. Unmatched junction bases numbered 6, after V lost 6 bases and J lost 4 bases. The full variable domain, rest sourced from reference TRBV19 and TRBJ2-2, is DGGITQSPKYLFRKEGQNVTLSCEQNLNHDAMYWYRQDPGQGLRLIYYSQIVNDFQKGDIAEGYSVSREKKESFPLTVTSAQKNPTAFYLCASSIGTGGRTGELFFGEGSRLTVL.